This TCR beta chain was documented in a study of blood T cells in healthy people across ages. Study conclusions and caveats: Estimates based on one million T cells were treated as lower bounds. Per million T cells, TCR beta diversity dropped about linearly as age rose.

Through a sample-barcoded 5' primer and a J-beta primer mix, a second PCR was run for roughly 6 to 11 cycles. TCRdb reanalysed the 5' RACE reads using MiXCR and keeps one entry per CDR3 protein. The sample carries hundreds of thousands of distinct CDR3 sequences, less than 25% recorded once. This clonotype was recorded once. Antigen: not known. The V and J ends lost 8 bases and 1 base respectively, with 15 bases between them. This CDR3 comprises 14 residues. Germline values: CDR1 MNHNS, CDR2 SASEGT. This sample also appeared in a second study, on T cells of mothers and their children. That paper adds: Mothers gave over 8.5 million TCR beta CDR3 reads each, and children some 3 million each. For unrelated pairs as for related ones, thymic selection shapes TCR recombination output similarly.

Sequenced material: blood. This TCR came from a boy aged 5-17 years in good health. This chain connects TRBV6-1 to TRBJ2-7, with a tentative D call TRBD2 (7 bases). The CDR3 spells CASQKGGQSYEQYF. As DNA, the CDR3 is TGTGCCAGCCAAAAGGGGGGGCAGTCCTACGAGCAGTACTTC.